This paragraph covers one T cell receptor (beta chain) sequence. This clonotype was seen at least ten times. What this receptor recognizes is not known. Per-nucleotide qualities are absent, and no much larger clonotype sits a single base away. The sample comes from a study of Graves' ophthalmopathy and Graves' hyperthyroidism (dated by TCRdb to 2017 to 2018). With respect to the entire study: Peripheral blood was collected at initial diagnosis, before any treatment. In roughly six hyperthyroidism patients, the T-cell repertoires found in thyroid tissue were compared with those found in blood. In total, some 130 blood samples were TCR-sequenced: approximately 42 ophthalmopathy, some 80 hyperthyroidism and 17 hyperthyroidism-to-ophthalmopathy patients. After sampling, hyperthyroidism patients received methimazole starting at 30 mg daily, and ophthalmopathy patients received high-dose intravenous methylprednisolone. The 100 or so discovery patients were randomly split 7:3 into training and test sets. To explore V-J signatures that distinguish ophthalmopathy from hyperthyroidism, a discovery set of about a hundred patients was enrolled, made up of under 50 with ophthalmopathy and 55 to 65 with stable hyperthyroidism. To tell Graves' ophthalmopathy apart from Graves' hyperthyroidism, and to predict which patients would progress to ophthalmopathy, the study relied on TCR beta repertoire signatures. The independent validation cohort included approximately 19 hyperthyroidism patients plus 17 patients who later progressed from hyperthyroidism to ophthalmopathy. Results the study describes overall, beyond this receptor: Sample size was not statistically predetermined, and group allocation was not concealed from the investigators. The 13-signature model separated ophthalmopathy from stable hyperthyroidism with 87.88% sensitivity and approximately 81% specificity in cross-validation, and 80%/75% in the test set. In validation, the model predicted ophthalmopathy progression with about 71% sensitivity and 72% to 80% specificity; roughly eleven predicted patients were CT-confirmed with GO in a median of about 6.1 months. Most expanded thyroid clonotypes with frequency above 0.001 were also detected in blood, suggesting blood repertoires may reflect the thyroid immune response.

For repertoire sequencing, the TCR beta CDR3 regions were amplified from RNA transcripts. A first-round RT-PCR used HTBI primers with the Qiagen OneStep RT-PCR kit, followed by a second-round multiplex PCR, size selection and purification. Libraries were sequenced paired-end with 100 bp reads on an Illumina HiSeq2000. In the authors' own workflow: Reads were processed with SOAPnuke, discarding reads with adapters, uncalled bases, mean Phred below 15, or no exact constant-primer or identifier match. High-quality paired reads were merged with COPE v1.2.5. Clonotypes were defined as unique nucleotide sequences and were aligned to IMGT TRB V, D and J references using MiTCR v1.1. The analysis was limited to V-J combinations with a frequency above 0.0001, which together covered about 99% of the repertoires. For each V-J combination, a TCR clonal expansion and chaos score was defined as the ratio of F50 clonal expansion to chaos observed in the TCRdist matrix. Welch's t-statistics and random forest were used to reduce the features to roughly 14 V-J combinations, which were then used as input to a naive Bayes classifier. The similarity between thyroid and blood repertoires was quantified using the Morisita-Horn index. Using fastp at Q25 and MiXCR, TCRdb reprocessed the public reads and kept productive beta chains. Rows with one shared CDR3 protein collapse into an entry with the most common genes and DNA. It is TCRdb's table, rather than the study itself, that gives the V and J calls and clone size. A total of roughly 380,000 distinct CDR3 sequences appear in this sample, over 15% of them only once. The ten largest clones take up 5.5% to 8% of the sample.

Trimming takes 1 base off V and 3 bases off J; junction bases not matched to a gene: 10. The CDR3 covers 18 residues, taking in both the cysteine and the phenylalanine. The entry retains the CDR3 DNA only, 54 bases that are in frame from base 1. Sequences KGHDR (CDR1) and SFDVKD (CDR2) are obtained from the germline V gene. Hyperthyroidism was considered stable if no progression to ophthalmopathy occurred within 18 months of follow-up. Patients with hyperthyroidism were aged 18 to 65 years, had been newly diagnosed, and had a disease duration of less than 2 months. Anyone with other autoimmune diseases, uncontrolled infections, pregnancy or lactation was excluded from the study. Clinical symptoms, serum thyroxine, TRAb, thyroid ultrasound and orbital computed tomography formed the basis of the diagnosis. Ficoll-Paque density gradient centrifugation was used to isolate PBMCs from around 10 ml of fresh peripheral blood. Total RNA was extracted using Trizol reagent, and RNA quality was checked on an Agilent 2100 Bioanalyzer.

The sequence was collected from a woman aged 18-35 years with stable Graves' hyperthyroidism. Donor details come from another sample of the same person, matched by shared clones. The chain is assembled from TRBV24-1 and TRBJ1-5; 8 central bases correspond to TRBD1. The source material was peripheral blood. The CDR3 region has the sequence CATSDFRSTGDPNQPQHF. The sequenced DNA is TGTGCCACCAGTGATTTCCGGTCGACAGGGGACCCCAATCAGCCCCAGCATTTT.